These T cell receptor beta chains were read from a single sample in a study of CD8 T cells in ankylosing spondylitis. MiXCR, applied by TCRdb to the 5' RACE reads, yields one record per CDR3 protein. Of over 600,000 distinct CDR3 sequences listed, roughly 19% are singletons. The sample was blood, either unsorted or a sorted T cell fraction (not recorded which). The origin of the receptors is a male donor with ankylosing spondylitis. The CDR3 runs from the conserved cysteine through the conserved F or W. D genes are given only for firm matches. A row's size may be missing; if present it is once, few, many or a size class.

>.|TRBJ1-1|TRBV3-1|.
TGTGCCAGCGCTCTTGGGGGTATGAACACTGAAGCTTTCTTT
CASALGGMNTEAFF
>.|TRBJ1-1|TRBV6-5|.
TGTGCCAGCAGATCAAAATATACTGAAGCTTTCTTT
CASRSKYTEAFF
>TRBD1|TRBJ2-7|TRBV20-1|.
TGCAGTGCTAGTATCAATGGACAGGGTTTAGGAAACTACGAGCAGTACTTC
CSASINGQGLGNYEQYF
>.|TRBJ2-1|TRBV5-1|.
TGCGCCAGCAGCACAGGACAGCCCAATGAGCAGTTCTTC
CASSTGQPNEQFF
>.|TRBJ1-5|TRBV7-9|.
TGTGCCAGCAGCTTCTCCGAGTCTCAGCCCCAGCATTTT
CASSFSESQPQHF
>.|TRBJ2-2|TRBV5-1|.
TGCGCCAGCAGCTCTTCAGACTACACCGGGGAGCTGTTTTTT
CASSSSDYTGELFF
>.|TRBJ2-2|TRBV6-2/TRBV6-3|.
TGTGCCAGCAGTTTAGCACAGGGAATCGGGGAGCTGTTTTTT
CASSLAQGIGELFF
>TRBD1|TRBJ2-5|TRBV20-1|.
TGCAGTGCTAGCGCCGGGACAGGAGAAGAGACCCAGTACTTC
CSASAGTGEETQYF
>.|TRBJ1-5|TRBV6-1|few
TGTGCCAGCAGTCGGGGGTATAGCAATCAGCCCCAGCATTTT
CASSRGYSNQPQHF
>TRBD1|TRBJ1-2|TRBV27|many
TGTGCCAGCAGTCCCGGGACAGCTGGCTACACCTTC
CASSPGTAGYTF
>TRBD1|TRBJ1-3|TRBV7-2|few
TGTGCCAGCAGCCGTCGGGACAGGCTGAGAAACACCATATATTTT
CASSRRDRLRNTIYF
>.|TRBJ1-1|TRBV6-1|.
TGTGCCAGCAGCAAGGACAGCGACATGAACACTGAAGCTTTCTTT
CASSKDSDMNTEAFF
>TRBD2|TRBJ2-7|TRBV4-3|few
TGCGCCAGCAGCCAAGATCGGGGGGTCGGCTCAGAGCCGGACGAGCAGTACTTC
CASSQDRGVGSEPDEQYF
>TRBD2|TRBJ2-5|TRBV28|.
TGTGCCAGCAGTTTATCTTTTGGAGCGGGGGAGACCCAGTACTTC
CASSLSFGAGETQYF
>TRBD1|TRBJ1-6|TRBV7-9|few
TGTGCCAGCAGTCCAAGGAAGACAGGGTTTGATAATTCACCCCTCCACTTT
CASSPRKTGFDNSPLHF
>.|TRBJ1-1|TRBV19|few
TGTGCCATTGGGGGGGCGAACACTGAAGCTTTCTTT
CAIGGANTEAFF
>TRBD2|TRBJ2-7|TRBV20-1|many
TGCAGTGCTAGAGATGCTGTAGCGGGTTTCTACGAGCAGTACTTC
CSARDAVAGFYEQYF
>.|TRBJ1-2|TRBV4-3|few
TGCGCCAGCAGCCAAGACAGGGCAGGGATAGATGGCTACACCTTC
CASSQDRAGIDGYTF
>TRBD1|TRBJ1-4|TRBV6-5|few
TGTGCCAGCAGTTTCCGACAGGGCCTAAATGAAAAACTGTTTTTT
CASSFRQGLNEKLFF
>.|TRBJ2-2|TRBV7-8|many
TGTGCCAGCAGCTTATCTACCTCGGCAGGGATCACCGGGGAGCTGTTTTTT
CASSLSTSAGITGELFF
>.|TRBJ2-3|TRBV7-8|.
TGTGCCAGCAGCATCGCCGGGGACGCCGGTACCGATACGCAGTATTTT
CASSIAGDAGTDTQYF
>TRBD1|TRBJ2-7|TRBV3-1|.
TGTGCCAGCAGCCAAGGGCACAGGGGATTTATTCTCTTC
CASSQGHRGFILF
>TRBD1|TRBJ1-2|TRBV12-3/TRBV12-4|few
TGTGCCAGCACTCCCGGGTCGGGACAGGACTATGGCTACACCTTC
CASTPGSGQDYGYTF
>.|TRBJ2-2|TRBV7-2|.
TGTGCCAGCAGCTTGTTGGCTAGCTCCGGGGAGCTGTTTTTT
CASSLLASSGELFF
>.|TRBJ2-3|TRBV2|.
TGTGCCAGCAGTTACCTAGCTTCTAGCACAGATACGCAGTATTTT
CASSYLASSTDTQYF
>TRBD2|TRBJ2-5|TRBV27|.
TGTGCCAGCAGTGCATATCCGGGACTAGCAGAAGAGACCCAGTACTTC
CASSAYPGLAEETQYF
>TRBD1|TRBJ1-1|TRBV3-1|.
TGTGCCAGCAGCCAAGGGGACAGAAAGAACACTGAAGCTTTCTTT
CASSQGDRKNTEAFF
>TRBD1|TRBJ1-4|TRBV12-3/TRBV12-4|.
TGTGCCAGCACCCAGACAGGGCCTCGGGAAAAACTGTTTTTT
CASTQTGPREKLFF
>.|TRBJ2-3|TRBV14|.
TGTGCCAGCAGCCATACCCCGACAGGCCTAGTGGTGGACACAGATACGCAGTATTTT
CASSHTPTGLVVDTDTQYF
>TRBD1|TRBJ2-3|TRBV12-3/TRBV12-4|few
TGTGCCAGCAGCGTCTCGAGACAGGGATCCGATACGCAGTATTTT
CASSVSRQGSDTQYF
>.|TRBJ2-7|TRBV7-9|.
TGTGCCAGCAGCCCCCCCCCCGGGGAGCAGTACTTC
CASSPPPGEQYF
>TRBD1|TRBJ1-2|TRBV24-1|.
TGTGCCACCAGTGACCGGACAGGGGTAGGCTACACCTTC
CATSDRTGVGYTF
>.|TRBJ2-7|TRBV5-1|.
TGCGCCAGCAGCTTGACGACAGTCCTCACCTATCAAGAGCAGTACTTC
CASSLTTVLTYQEQYF
>.|TRBJ1-3|TRBV30|.
TGTGCCTGGAAACGGGAACAGTTTTCTGGAAACACCATATATTTT
CAWKREQFSGNTIYF
>TRBD1|TRBJ1-5|TRBV4-1|few
TGCGCCAGCAGCCGAGACAGGGTCGGCAATCAGCCCCAGCATTTT
CASSRDRVGNQPQHF
>.|TRBJ1-2|TRBV3-1|.
TGTGCCAGCAGCCAAGAAGTTGACCGACAGAGCTATGGCTACACCTTC
CASSQEVDRQSYGYTF
>.|TRBJ1-6|TRBV12-3/TRBV12-4|.
TGTGCCAGCACTCATACAGGGCTTGGGTCACCCCTCCACTTT
CASTHTGLGSPLHF